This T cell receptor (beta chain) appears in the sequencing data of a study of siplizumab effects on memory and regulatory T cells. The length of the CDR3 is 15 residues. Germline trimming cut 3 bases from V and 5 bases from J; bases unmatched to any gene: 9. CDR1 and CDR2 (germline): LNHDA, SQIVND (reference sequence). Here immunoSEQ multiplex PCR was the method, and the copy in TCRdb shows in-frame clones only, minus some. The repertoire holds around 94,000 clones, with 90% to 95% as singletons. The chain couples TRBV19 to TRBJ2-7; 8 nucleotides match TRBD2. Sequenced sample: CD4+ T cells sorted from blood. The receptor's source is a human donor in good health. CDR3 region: CASSINWGAGDEQYF. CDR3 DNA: TGTGCCAGTAGTATTAATTGGGGAGCGGGAGACGAGCAGTACTTC. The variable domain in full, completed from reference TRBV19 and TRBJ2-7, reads DGGITQSPKYLFRKEGQNVTLSCEQNLNHDAMYWYRQDPGQGLRLIYYSQIVNDFQKGDIAEGYSVSREKKESFPLTVTSAQKNPTAFYLCASSINWGAGDEQYFGPGTRLTVT.